This T cell receptor beta chain was recorded in a study of T cells in narcolepsy. Whole-study results and caveats: Comparing one patient's CSF and blood CD4+ clonotypes highlighted HCRT- and TRIB2-specific autoreactive clonotypes.

A word on this clone: The antigen is undetermined.

This table comes from immunoSEQ multiplex PCR, and its TCRdb copy is limited to in-frame clones, with some not included. The sample lists 28,000 or so clones; 82% were seen once. The junction had 9 bases not matched to a gene; V was cut back by 6 bases and J by 4 bases. The CDR3 covers 15 residues. Germline lookup yields CDR1 SGHAT and CDR2 FQNNGV. This chain joins TRBV11-2 and TRBJ2-3, with TRBD2 matching 8 bases. Sequences were obtained from CD45RA- memory CD4+ T cells from PBMCs. The TCR was taken from a human donor with narcolepsy. In nucleotides, the CDR3 is TGTGCCAGCAGTTGGACGGGGGGGCCTTCAGATACGCAGTATTTT. Translation gives CASSWTGGPSDTQYF.